What follows describes a single T cell receptor beta chain. The data were taken from a study of blood T cell repertoires in COVID-19. Clones were read by immunoSEQ multiplex PCR, and TCRdb kept only the in-frame ones, dropping some. The sample yields 200,000 to 250,000 clones, around 90% seen once. V was cut by 3 bases and J by 2 bases, with 20 bases left in between. The CDR3 extends over 17 amino acids. Germline V lookup: CDR1 SGHNT, CDR2 YYREEE (reference sequence). This clonotype originated in a young woman with acute COVID-19. Sequencing was done on a sample of PBMCs or T cells enriched from blood (not recorded which). The chain has TRBV5-4 and TRBJ2-5; D may be TRBD2 (6 bases). The CDR3 sequence is CASSSAIQLARQETQYF. CDR3 nucleotides: TGTGCCAGCAGCTCAGCCATACAACTAGCCCGGCAAGAGACCCAGTACTTC.